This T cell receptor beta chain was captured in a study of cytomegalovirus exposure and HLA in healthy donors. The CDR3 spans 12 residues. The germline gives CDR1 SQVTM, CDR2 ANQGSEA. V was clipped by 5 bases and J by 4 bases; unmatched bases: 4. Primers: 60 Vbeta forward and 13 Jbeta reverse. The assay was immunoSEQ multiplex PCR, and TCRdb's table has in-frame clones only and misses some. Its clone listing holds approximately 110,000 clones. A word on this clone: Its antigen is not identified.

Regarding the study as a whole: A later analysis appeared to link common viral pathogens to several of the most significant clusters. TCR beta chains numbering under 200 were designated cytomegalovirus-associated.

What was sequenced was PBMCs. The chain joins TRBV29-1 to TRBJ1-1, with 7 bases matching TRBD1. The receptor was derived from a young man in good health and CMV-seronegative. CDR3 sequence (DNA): TGCAGCGTTAGAAGACAGGGCACTGAAGCTTTCTTT. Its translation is CSVRRQGTEAFF.